Listed here are 15 T cell receptor beta chains from one sample, sequenced in a study of beta chain features in type 1 diabetes. Isolated RNA was reverse transcribed in full, so expressed TCRB transcripts were sequenced. Data came from immunoSEQ multiplex PCR; TCRdb stores just in-frame clones and leaves some out. The sample yields about 620,000 clones, about a sixth seen once. What was sequenced was naive CD4+ T cells from blood. The receptor source for this set is a man aged 18 to 30 in good health.

This clone was counted only a few times. This chain joins TRBV7-9 and TRBJ2-2, with no clear D. Trimming left V 6 bases short and J 6 bases short, with 11 bases between. There are 13 residues in the CDR3. CDR1 is SEHNR, CDR2 FQNEAQ, per germline (reference sequence). CDR3 amino acids: CASRLARAGELFF. The CDR3 nucleotides are TGTGCCAGCAGATTGGCCCGGGCCGGGGAGCTGTTTTTT.

This chain joins TRBV5-1 and TRBJ2-1; TRBD2 is a possible D gene (6 bases). The CDR3 runs 15 residues. Trimming shortened V by 4 bases and J by 0 bases, and 11 bases separated the two germline ends. CDR1 SGHRS and CDR2 YFSETQ come from the germline V gene. As DNA, the CDR3 is TGCGCCAGCAGCCTGACGGGGGACTCCTACAATGAGCAGTTCTTC. It codes for CASSLTGDSYNEQFF.

There are a few counts of this clone. The rearrangement links TRBV9 to TRBJ2-5; D is perhaps TRBD2 (6 bases). The V gene lost 3 bases and the J gene lost 4 bases, with 10 bases spanning the gap. This CDR3 has 13 amino acids. Germline V CDR1 and CDR2: SGDLS, YYNGEE. The CDR3: CASSAGGTETQYF. CDR3 nucleotides: TGTGCCAGCAGCGCTGGCGGGACAGAGACCCAGTACTTC.

The chain recombines TRBV7-2 with TRBJ1-2, with TRBD1 as a possible D gene (5 bases). This CDR3 has 16 residues. With 5 bases removed from V and 3 bases from J, the gap between germline ends came to 19 bases. Germline V gene data show CDR1 as SGHTA and CDR2 as FQGNSA. CDR3 nucleotides: TGTGCCAGCAGCCCACCCGGGGCAGCCCTTTACTATGGCTACACCTTC. Translating it yields CASSPPGAALYYGYTF.

The CDR3 nucleotides read TGTGCTAGCCAACGGAGCGGGAGTGTCTACAATGAGCAGTTCTTC. It specifies CASQRSGSVYNEQFF. The rearrangement links TRBV12-5 to TRBJ2-1, with 8 bases lining up with TRBD2. Germline lookup yields CDR1 LGHNT and CDR2 FRNRAP. With 9 bases clipped from V and 3 bases from J, the junction kept 10 bases outside the gene matches. The CDR3 extends over 15 amino acids. Based on the CDR3 plus reference TRBV12-5 and TRBJ2-1, the full variable domain is DARVTQTPRHKVTEMGQEVTMRCQPILGHNTVFWYRQTMMQGLELLAYFRNRAPLDDSGMPKDRFSAEMPDATLATLKIQPSEPRDSAVYFCASQRSGSVYNEQFFGPGTRLTVL.

This clone has just a few counts. The V gene is TRBV2, the J gene TRBJ1-2; no reliable D call. V was cut by 7 bases and J by 5 bases, with 14 bases left in between. Germline CDR1 and CDR2: SNHLY and FYNNEI. This CDR3 comprises 13 residues. In DNA, the CDR3 is TGTGCCAGCAACCCACAGTGGTCGTATGGCTACACCTTC. Translating gives CASNPQWSYGYTF.

The V gene is TRBV7-8, the J gene TRBJ1-2; D not resolved. V was pared by 3 bases and J by 5 bases, with 7 bases between. Germline lookup yields CDR1 SGHVS and CDR2 FQNEAQ. The CDR3 covers 12 residues. The CDR3 nucleotides are TGTGCCAGCAGCTTTTGGCAGTATGGCTACACCTTC. This encodes CASSFWQYGYTF.

This clone was detected a few times. This rearrangement joins TRBV29-1 to TRBJ1-1; D may be TRBD1 (5 bases). The germline V gene encodes CDR1 SQVTM and CDR2 ANQGSEA. This CDR3 spans 14 amino acids. Trimming removed 0 bases at V and 4 bases at J, with 12 bases between. CDR3 region: CSVEEVGRATEAFF. The CDR3 DNA reads as TGCAGCGTTGAAGAAGTAGGCAGGGCCACTGAAGCTTTCTTT.

The DNA of the CDR3 is TGTGCCAGCAGTGATAAACAGGGGTACTATGGCTACACCTTC. Encoded protein: CASSDKQGYYGYTF. V is TRBV25-1 and J is TRBJ1-2; TRBD1 matches 7 bases. Germline V gene lookup returns CDR1 MGHDK and CDR2 SYGVNS. The V segment lost 3 bases and the J segment 3 bases; nucleotides outside the gene matches: 4. The CDR3 contains 14 residues.

This clone has a handful of counts. The chain employs TRBV6-4 and TRBJ2-5, with D unresolved. The CDR3 is made up of 13 amino acids. The V and J ends lost 5 bases and 2 bases respectively, with 9 bases between them. Looked up from germline, CDR1 is MRHNA and CDR2 is SNTAGT. CDR3 coding DNA: TGTGCCAGCAGTTCTCAGGTACAAGAGACCCAGTACTTC. Amino acid sequence: CASSSQVQETQYF.

This clone was seen more than once but under ten times. V is TRBV25-1 and J is TRBJ2-3, with a tentative D call TRBD1 (6 bases). CDR1 MGHDK and CDR2 SYGVNS come from the germline V gene. This CDR3 is 15 amino acids long. Deletions cut 8 bases from V and 6 bases from J, with 21 bases between. CDR3 bases: TGTGCCAGCGGGCACAGGGTATCTAAGGACGATACGCAGTATTTT. It specifies CASGHRVSKDDTQYF. The variable domain in full, with the rest retrieved from reference TRBV25-1 and TRBJ2-3, is EADIYQTPRYLVIGTGKKITLECSQTMGHDKMYWYQQDPGMELHLIHYSYGVNSTEKGDLSSESTVSRIRTEHFPLTLESARPSHTSQYLCASGHRVSKDDTQYFGPGTRLTVL.

The chain recombines TRBV11-3 with TRBJ2-5; D is uncertain. This CDR3 region has 12 residues. The germline V gene has CDR1 SGHNT and CDR2 YENEEA. V lost 5 bases and J lost 5, with 9 bases in between. The CDR3 DNA reads TGTGCCAGCAGCCCGGCTGGGGAGACCCAGTACTTC. This translates into CASSPAGETQYF.

The V gene is TRBV7-8, the J gene TRBJ2-5, with D uncertain. Trimming cost V 5 bases and J 7 bases, with 23 bases left between them. CDR1 is SGHVS, CDR2 FQNEAQ, per germline. This CDR3 contains 16 residues. This CDR3 is CASSKQRSTGPRTQYF. The CDR3 bases are TGTGCCAGCAGCAAACAACGTAGTACTGGGCCCAGGACCCAGTACTTC.

This rearrangement joins TRBV18 to TRBJ1-2, with D possibly being TRBD1 (5 bases). This CDR3 region has 17 residues. V lost 2 bases and J 5 bases, leaving 21 bases between the germline ends. Germline-derived CDR1 and CDR2 are KGHSH and LQKENI. DNA for the CDR3: TGTGCCAGCTCACCAGGCGAGGGGTTAGTATCGGCATATGGCTACACCTTC. Protein: CASSPGEGLVSAYGYTF.

The chain has TRBV7-2 and TRBJ1-2, with D uncertain. This CDR3 has 14 amino acids. Germline V gives CDR1 SGHTA, CDR2 FQGNSA. The V end was cut by 1 base, the J end by 3 bases, with 9 bases between. In DNA form, the CDR3 reads TGTGCCAGCAGCTTAGACTCAGCTTACTATGGCTACACCTTC. Amino acid sequence: CASSLDSAYYGYTF.